Below, 29 T cell receptor beta chains from the same sample are listed, as sequenced in a study of blood T cell repertoires in COVID-19. TCRdb's table, derived via immunoSEQ multiplex PCR, lists solely in-frame clones and lacks some. The sample has about 210,000 clones; about 92% are singletons. The sequenced sample consisted of peripheral blood. These receptors all stem from a man younger than 45 with acute or convalescent COVID-19.

The chain employs TRBV28 and TRBJ1-2; TRBD1 aligns across 7 bases. Germline CDR1 MDHEN, CDR2 SYDVKM. This CDR3 spans 15 amino acids. With 3 bases clipped from V and 2 bases from J, the junction kept 6 bases outside the gene matches. The CDR3 region has the DNA TGTGCCAGCAGTTTGAGTGCGACAGGGAACTATGGCTACACCTTC. Translated, it gives CASSLSATGNYGYTF.

The rearrangement uses TRBV27 and TRBJ2-3; TRBD1 matches 11 bases. The V and J ends lost 10 bases and 5 bases, in that order; junction bases with no gene match: 11. Per germline, CDR1 MNHEY and CDR2 SMNVEV (reference sequence). This CDR3 contains 15 residues. The CDR3 protein is CATRQGQGAVDTQYF. The CDR3 DNA reads as TGTGCCACCAGACAAGGACAGGGGGCCGTAGATACGCAGTATTTT.

The chain is built from TRBV3-1 (or the pseudogene TRBV3-2) and TRBJ1-2, with no clear D. Germline-derived CDR1 and CDR2 are LGHDT and YNNKEL (reference sequence). V was clipped by 7 bases and J by 5 bases, with 8 bases between them. This CDR3 is built from 11 residues. The CDR3, as DNA: TGTGCCAGCACCGGAGGGTATGGCTACACCTTC. As protein: CASTGGYGYTF.

The chain couples TRBV10-3 to TRBJ1-3; 7 positions match TRBD1. The germline CDR1 and CDR2 sequences are ENHRY and SYGVKD. CDR3 size: 17 residues. With 0 bases clipped from V and 3 bases from J, the junction kept 8 bases outside the gene matches. The CDR3 DNA is TGTGCCATCAGTGAGTCGATTGAGGACAGGAATGGAAACACCATATATTTT. The encoded protein is CAISESIEDRNGNTIYF.

V gene TRBV27 combines with J gene TRBJ2-6; D ambiguous. V was clipped by 3 bases and J by 2 bases, with 5 bases between them. This CDR3 has 14 residues. CDR1 and CDR2 from the germline V gene are MNHEY and SMNVEV (reference sequence). The chain's CDR3 is CASSFQTGANVLTF. CDR3 nucleotides: TGTGCCAGCAGTTTTCAAACTGGGGCCAACGTCCTGACTTTC.

The CDR3 region is CASSPSPIEKLFF. CDR3 DNA sequence: TGTGCCAGCTCCCCTTCTCCTATTGAAAAACTGTTTTTT. V is TRBV18 and J is TRBJ1-4; D not resolved. Germline assignment: CDR1 KGHSH and CDR2 LQKENI. The V gene lost 6 bases and the J gene lost 7 bases, with 12 bases spanning the gap. The CDR3 totals 13 residues.

This chain links TRBV6-5 with TRBJ2-7; the match to TRBD1 covers 9 bases. V was pared by 5 bases and J by 4 bases, with 6 bases of the junction left unmatched. This CDR3 comprises 14 residues. The germline V gene encodes CDR1 MNHEY and CDR2 SVGAGI. The CDR3 reads CASSHRTGAYEQYF. The CDR3 nucleotides read TGTGCCAGCAGTCATAGGACAGGGGCATACGAGCAGTACTTC.

The chain links TRBV2 to TRBJ2-3; possible D gene TRBD1, 6 bases. CDR1 and CDR2 from the germline V gene are SNHLY and FYNNEI. The V and J ends lost 8 bases and 5 bases respectively, with 20 bases between them. The CDR3 sequence is 15 residues long. The CDR3: CASVGTSRLGDTQYF. CDR3 bases: TGTGCCAGCGTCGGGACAAGCAGACTTGGAGATACGCAGTATTTT.

The rearrangement uses TRBV11-2 and TRBJ2-1; weak D call: TRBD2 (5 bases). V was clipped by 1 base and J by 8 bases, with 21 bases between them. The CDR3 has 17 residues. In germline, CDR1 is SGHAT, CDR2 FQNNGV. The CDR3 reads CASSLGVDYHIGYEQFF. CDR3 in DNA: TGTGCCAGCAGCTTAGGCGTTGACTACCATATCGGGTATGAGCAGTTCTTC. The variable domain in full, with the rest retrieved from reference TRBV11-2 and TRBJ2-1, is EAGVAQSPRYKIIEKRQSVAFWCNPISGHATLYWYQQILGQGPKLLIQFQNNGVVDDSQLPKDRFSAERLKGVDSTLKIQPAKLEDSAVYLCASSLGVDYHIGYEQFFGPGTRLTVL.

As regards this clone: The sample holds other DNA sequences that translate to the same CDR3. The chain joins TRBV5-1 to TRBJ1-2; D is uncertain. V lost 4 bases to trimming and J lost 3 bases, with 10 bases between them. The length of the CDR3 is 13 residues. Germline V gene lookup returns CDR1 SGHRS and CDR2 YFSETQ. The CDR3 DNA reads as TGCGCCAGCAGCCTAGGTCGGGACTATGGCTACACCTTC. This sequence encodes CASSLGRDYGYTF.

The chain has TRBV6-5 and TRBJ2-1, with 7 nucleotides matching TRBD1. Losses at the gene ends were 5 bases for V and 15 bases for J; bases not matched to a gene: 13. The V gene's germline CDR1 is MNHEY and CDR2 SVGAGI. CDR3 length: 13 residues. CDR3 sequence: CASSLTDRSRLFF. The CDR3, as DNA: TGTGCCAGCAGTCTCACGGACAGGTCAAGGTTGTTCTTC.

The V gene is TRBV25-1, the J gene TRBJ1-1; TRBD1 might be the D (6 bases). Germline CDR1 reads MGHDK; CDR2 reads SYGVNS. The V gene lost 10 bases and the J gene lost 2 bases, with 20 bases spanning the gap. CDR3 size: 15 residues. In nucleotides, the CDR3 is TGTGCCACCATCCCCTCCGGGACAACTAACACTGAAGCTTTCTTT. This gives the protein CATIPSGTTNTEAFF.

This chain uses TRBV29-1 with TRBJ2-7; D perhaps matches TRBD1 (6 bases). CDR1 is SQVTM, CDR2 ANQGSEA, per germline. The CDR3 sequence is 16 residues long. V lost 2 bases, J lost 2 bases, and 19 bases lay in between. CDR3 bases: TGCAGCGTTGAAATTCGATCCGTGACAGGTACCTACGAGCAGTACTTC. Amino acid sequence: CSVEIRSVTGTYEQYF.

V usage is TRBV7-3 and J usage is TRBJ2-3; 8 positions match TRBD2. The CDR3 covers 14 residues. Germline-derived CDR1 and CDR2 are SGHTA and FQGTGA. Trimming at V came to 6 bases and at J to 5 bases, leaving 7 bases not matched to a gene. The CDR3 sequence: CASRSGTSVDTQYF. The CDR3 nucleotides read TGTGCCAGCAGGTCCGGGACTAGTGTAGATACGCAGTATTTT.

The V call is TRBV19, the J call TRBJ2-1; 7 nucleotides line up with TRBD1. V lost 9 bases and J lost 1; bases outside the gene matches: 9. The CDR3 totals 15 residues. Germline CDR1 LNHDA, CDR2 SQIVND (reference sequence). CDR3 loop: CASQTGTESYNEQFF. CDR3 nucleotide sequence: TGTGCCAGCCAAACCGGGACAGAGTCCTACAATGAGCAGTTCTTC.

The chain carries TRBV6-5 and TRBJ2-1; D is unresolved. V dropped 7 bases and J dropped 5 bases, with 18 bases sitting between them. The CDR3 covers 15 residues. Germline V gives CDR1 MNHEY, CDR2 SVGAGI. The CDR3 sequence is CASTPRANLDNEQFF. The CDR3 coding sequence is TGTGCCAGCACCCCGCGAGCTAATCTAGACAATGAGCAGTTCTTC.

This clone was seen a few times. The chain uses TRBV6-5 and TRBJ2-3; D is perhaps TRBD1 (6 bases). Germline CDR1 reads MNHEY; CDR2 reads SVGAGI. Deletions cut 2 bases from V and 2 bases from J, with 8 bases between. This CDR3 has 14 residues. The CDR3 spells CASSYRTVTDTQYF. The CDR3 bases are TGTGCCAGCAGTTACCGGACAGTCACAGATACGCAGTATTTT.

On this clone: This sample includes further DNA sequences coding for the same CDR3. V and J are TRBV18 and TRBJ1-5; D is unclear. Trimming took off 2 bases at V and 4 bases at J, with 9 bases between the two ends. This CDR3 contains 14 residues. Germline CDR1 KGHSH, CDR2 LQKENI. The chain's CDR3 is CASSPTGGNQPQHF. The CDR3 DNA sequence: TGTGCCAGCTCACCAACGGGTGGGAATCAGCCCCAGCATTTT.

The chain combines TRBV19 with TRBJ1-1; D remains unclear. Germline CDR1 and CDR2: LNHDA and SQIVND (reference sequence). CDR3 length: 14 residues. V gave up 2 bases and J gave up 1 base, with 8 bases separating them. CDR3 nucleotide sequence: TGTGCCAGTAGTATATCATCGAGGAACACTGAAGCTTTCTTT. Translation: CASSISSRNTEAFF.

The chain is built from TRBV6-5 and TRBJ2-4; TRBD1 aligns across 7 bases. The CDR3 sequence is 15 residues long. In germline, CDR1 is MNHEY, CDR2 SVGAGI. With V trimmed by 6 bases and J by 8 bases, 13 bases remained unmatched. For the CDR3, the DNA is TGTGCCAGCAGCAGATATACAGGGGCTGGGGACATTCAGTACTTC. Protein: CASSRYTGAGDIQYF.

The chain combines TRBV4-2 with TRBJ1-2; TRBD1 is a possible D gene (5 bases). The CDR3 has 16 amino acids. Germline assignment: CDR1 LGHNA and CDR2 YNFKEQ. The germline V and J ends were trimmed by 3 bases and 0 bases, with 14 bases remaining between them. The CDR3 DNA is TGTGCCAGCAGCCATCTAGGGGAAGCAACTAACTATGGCTACACCTTC. This sequence encodes CASSHLGEATNYGYTF.

The CDR3 loop is CSVRTMNTEAFF. CDR3 bases: TGCAGCGTCAGAACCATGAACACTGAAGCTTTCTTT. This chain uses TRBV29-1 with TRBJ1-1; D remains unclear. The CDR3 contains 12 residues. The V end lost 6 bases, the J end lost 0 bases, and 8 bases lay between the germline ends. Germline assignment: CDR1 SQVTM and CDR2 ANQGSEA.

The chain links TRBV27 to TRBJ2-1, with TRBD2 matching 12 bases. Germline V gene lookup returns CDR1 MNHEY and CDR2 SMNVEV (reference sequence). J gave up 5 bases and V 2 bases, and 4 bases lay outside the gene matches. The CDR3 is 16 residues long. The CDR3, as DNA: TGTGCCAGCAGTTTACTAGCGGGGGGGTGGAACAATGAGCAGTTCTTC. It yields the protein CASSLLAGGWNNEQFF.

The rearrangement uses TRBV18 and TRBJ1-1; TRBD1 aligns across 8 bases. This CDR3 comprises 15 residues. Germline V gene sequence: CDR1 KGHSH, CDR2 LQKENI. After removal of 5 bases from V and 1 base from J, the junction contained 6 bases not matched to a gene. The CDR3 loop is CASSATGVKNTEAFF. The DNA for the CDR3 is TGTGCCAGCTCAGCGACAGGGGTTAAGAACACTGAAGCTTTCTTT.

The J gene is TRBJ2-7, the V gene TRBV2; possibly TRBD2 for D (6 bases). The CDR3 spans 15 residues. The V end was cut by 1 base, the J end by 4 bases, with 14 bases between. Germline CDR1 reads SNHLY; CDR2 reads FYNNEI. CDR3: CASSEEWLARYEQYF. CDR3 bases: TGTGCCAGCAGTGAAGAATGGCTAGCGAGATACGAGCAGTACTTC. Together with reference TRBV2 and TRBJ2-7, the CDR3 gives the full variable domain: EPEVTQTPSHQVTQMGQEVILRCVPISNHLYFYWYRQILGQKVEFLVSFYNNEISEKSEIFDDQFSVERPDGSNFTLKIRSTKLEDSAMYFCASSEEWLARYEQYFGPGTRLTVT.

V is TRBV3-1 (or the pseudogene TRBV3-2) and J is TRBJ1-2; TRBD1 aligns across 8 bases. The CDR3 totals 18 residues. V gave up 4 bases and J gave up 5 bases; unmatched junction bases: 18. CDR1 LGHDT and CDR2 YNNKEL come from the germline V gene (reference sequence). The CDR3 reads CASSLSPGGAVLWYGYTF. The CDR3 nucleotides read TGTGCCAGCAGCCTTTCTCCAGGGGGCGCAGTCCTTTGGTATGGCTACACCTTC.

This chain links TRBV5-6 with TRBJ1-6; D not certain. Germline loops: CDR1 SGHDT, CDR2 YYEEEE. V dropped 2 bases and J dropped 5 bases, with 8 bases sitting between them. The CDR3 spans 14 residues. The CDR3 region is CASSFRQNNSPLHF. CDR3 sequence (DNA): TGTGCCAGCAGCTTTAGACAAAATAATTCACCCCTCCACTTT.

The chain joins TRBV18 to TRBJ2-7, with TRBD1 matching 8 bases. With V trimmed by 6 bases and J by 1 base, 2 bases remained unmatched. Germline-derived CDR1 and CDR2 are KGHSH and LQKENI. The CDR3 totals 13 residues. The CDR3 protein is CASSRTGSYEQYF. The CDR3 region has the DNA TGTGCCAGCTCCAGGACAGGGTCCTACGAGCAGTACTTC.

The chain recombines TRBV7-2 with TRBJ2-1, with TRBD2 matching 8 bases. Per germline, CDR1 SGHTA and CDR2 FQGNSA. This CDR3 has 15 residues. V lost 5 bases to trimming and J lost 7 bases; unmatched junction nucleotides: 10. The CDR3 loop reads CASSTWGSSGNEQFF. DNA for the CDR3: TGTGCCAGCAGCACCTGGGGGTCTAGCGGGAATGAGCAGTTCTTC.